This TCR beta chain was obtained from a study of metastatic and nonmetastatic thyroid tumors. This clone came up many times. V lost 7 bases, J lost 4 bases, and 13 bases stayed unmatched. Germline CDR1 reads MDHEN; CDR2 reads SYDVKM. This CDR3 region has 17 residues. All patients were treatment-naive before thyroid surgery. TCRdb reassembled clones from the PCR reads with MiXCR. The data contain about 70,000 clones, roughly 18% of them singletons. This receptor was obtained from a female donor with papillary thyroid cancer or a benign thyroid nodule (not recorded which). Some clones in this sample may be carry-over from other donors' samples. Sequencing was performed on blood. The chain couples TRBV28 to TRBJ2-3; 11 bases map to TRBD2. CDR3 amino acids: CASIRPGILAGADTQYF. CDR3 nucleotide sequence: TGTGCCAGCATCCGCCCCGGAATACTAGCGGGAGCAGATACGCAGTATTTT.